This TCR beta chain was captured in a study of T-cell reconstitution after alpha-beta-depleted transplantation in children. Germline trimming cut 10 bases from V and 0 bases from J; bases unmatched to any gene: 20. The CDR3 is made up of 19 amino acids. The germline V gene has CDR1 LGHDT and CDR2 YNNKEL (reference sequence). Of note for this clonotype: Antigen specificity is unknown.

General observations from the study: At around two months after transplant, the alpha-beta T cells were reportedly derived from several hundred expanded clones that came from non-depleted graft cells.

For TCRbeta, the library was prepared with unique molecular identifiers. Via MiXCR, TCRdb re-called the PCR reads, giving one row per CDR3 protein. The sample includes approximately 300,000 distinct CDR3 sequences, about 9.4% seen only once; the top ten take over 6%. This specimen consisted of PBMCs, obtained before TCRalphabeta/CD19-depleted stem cell transplant. The TCR comes from a boy in the first two years of life with acute myeloid leukemia, due to receive a stem cell transplant. The chain uses TRBV3-1 and TRBJ2-4, with TRBD1 identical over 8 bases. The CDR3 reads CAICRRGTGPSGAKNIQYF. The CDR3 region has the DNA TGTGCCATCTGCCGTCGCGGGACAGGTCCCTCGGGAGCCAAAAACATTCAGTACTTC.